This T cell receptor (beta chain) was sequenced for a study of cytomegalovirus exposure and HLA in healthy donors. Study observations and caveats: Versus the approximately 700-donor mean, an Asian-associated ancestry cluster reportedly showed fewer N-insertions in a later analysis. About 87% or about 30% of the time was how often most TCR beta V segments were productive, according to an earlier analysis. In a later analysis, TCR beta V- and J-gene trimming showed a link to a missense DCLRE1C variant.

A remark on this clone: As yet, its antigen is unknown.

V lost 4 bases, J lost 9 bases, and 4 bases stayed unmatched. CDR1 is MNHEY, CDR2 SMNVEV, per germline (reference sequence). The CDR3 contains 13 residues. The PCR made use of 60 Vbeta and 13 Jbeta primers. Assay: immunoSEQ multiplex PCR; the TCRdb copy retains only in-frame clones and omits some. The sample lists under 170,000 clones, 75% to 85% occurring once. Sequenced: PBMCs. This chain links TRBV27 with TRBJ2-1; 9 bases are a match to TRBD2. The TCR sequence derives from a man aged 45 to 65 in good health and CMV-seropositive. Written as DNA, the CDR3 is TGTGCCAGCAGTTGGAGTAGCGGGAGTGAGCAGTTCTTC. As protein: CASSWSSGSEQFF.